The TCR beta chain under discussion was sequenced for a study of T cells after yellow fever vaccination (dated by TCRdb to between 2018 and 2021). At the level of the whole study: The SMART-Seq v4 Ultra Low Input RNA kit was used to prepare libraries from fractions with low cell numbers. To follow T-cell clones before and after both primary and booster YFV17D yellow fever vaccination, bulk TCR alpha and beta repertoires underwent longitudinal sequencing. The cohort comprised two healthy male donors, one aged 18 to 30 and one aged 30 to 40 years. Blood was drawn at multiple timepoints before and after primary and secondary immunization, with bulk PBMC replicates and cell subsets isolated. Here is what the overall study found, with its caveats: After the booster, most of the clones that had expanded following primary vaccination were detected again (almost 98% of CD4 and 85% to 90% of CD8), which suggests that memory was broadly maintained. Only a couple of donors were included in the study, so the extent to which the findings can be generalized is limited. A small share of clonotypes was detected in both CD4 and CD8 compartments, with the overlap likely arising from convergent recombination. Compared with the primary T-cell response, the secondary T-cell response was faster but weaker, reaching its peak on day 5 rather than on day 15. FACS-sorted repertoires could contain abundant contaminating clonotypes from the bulk population, so computational filtering was required.

The germline V gene gives CDR1 as KGHSH and CDR2 as LQKENI. The junction shows trimming of 3 bases on V and 1 base on J, plus 7 bases between the germline ends. CDR3 length: 14 amino acids, cysteine to phenylalanine. Of the read, only the CDR3 DNA is kept; its 42 bases are in frame from base 1. TCR cDNA was synthesized by 5'RACE template switching, through which a universal primer site and unique molecular identifiers were introduced. Priming of cDNA synthesis was performed from both the TCR alpha and TCR beta constant segments. Two PCR steps were used to amplify libraries, with sample barcodes and sequencing adapters being added in the second step. Sequencing of libraries was performed on Illumina HiSeq 2500 (2x100 bp) or NovaSeq (2x150 bp). The source study handled its data this way. Reads were demultiplexed and collapsed into UMI consensus sequences with MIGEC, and V(D)J alignment was performed with MiXCR. Clonotypes responding to the vaccine were identified with edgeR on replicate PBMC samples, with the criteria of FDR below 0.01 and a log2 fold change above 5 up to day 15. Each bulk clonotype was labeled CD4 or CD8 based on which sequenced repertoire, CD4 or CD8, contained the clonotype at higher abundance. TCRdb redid the processing of the public reads, applying fastp at Q25 and MiXCR, and retained in-frame beta chains. Entries that share a CDR3 protein sequence are merged under the most common genes and DNA. TCRdb, not the authors, supplied the V and J calls. Here the sample has about 160,000 distinct CDR3 sequences; under 7.5% occur a single time. Roughly 2.5% of the sample is held by the ten biggest clonotypes.

The meaning of the sample's treatment or condition label: live attenuated yellow fever vaccine strain. PBMCs were isolated from peripheral blood using a standard Ficoll-Paque protocol. Dynabeads CD4 and CD8 positive selection kits were used to isolate the CD4 and CD8 T-cell fractions. TriZol was used to extract RNA from bulk PBMCs, CD4 and CD8 fractions, and dextramer-positive and dextramer-negative fractions. This clonotype was recorded at least ten times. What this receptor recognizes is not known. No base-level quality is on record; no much larger clone is a single base apart. Rearrangement joined TRBV18 to TRBJ1-5, and possibly TRBD1, on 5 matching bases. The sequence derives from a young man who received the YFV17D yellow fever vaccine. The sequenced sample was CD4+ T cells sorted from PBMCs, obtained more than 4 days after the first yellow fever vaccination. The nucleotides are TGTGCCAGCTCACCCGACAGAAGCAATCAGCCCCAGCATTTT. This codes for CASSPDRSNQPQHF.